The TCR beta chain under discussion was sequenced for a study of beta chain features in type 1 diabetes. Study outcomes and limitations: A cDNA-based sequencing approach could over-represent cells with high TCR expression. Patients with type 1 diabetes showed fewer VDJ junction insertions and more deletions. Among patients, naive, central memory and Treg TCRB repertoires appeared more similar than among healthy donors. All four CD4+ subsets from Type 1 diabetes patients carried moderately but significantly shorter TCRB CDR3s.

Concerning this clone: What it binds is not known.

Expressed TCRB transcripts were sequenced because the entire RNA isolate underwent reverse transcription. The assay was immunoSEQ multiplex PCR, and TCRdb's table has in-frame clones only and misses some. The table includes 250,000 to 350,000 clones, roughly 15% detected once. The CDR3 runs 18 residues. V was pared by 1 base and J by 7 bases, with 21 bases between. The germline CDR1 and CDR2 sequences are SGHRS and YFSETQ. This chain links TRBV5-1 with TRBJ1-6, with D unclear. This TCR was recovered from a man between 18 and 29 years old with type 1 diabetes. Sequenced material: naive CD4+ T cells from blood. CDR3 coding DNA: TGCGCCAGCAGCTTGCGAGAGTTCTCCGGACTCTCAAATTCACCCCTCCACTTT. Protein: CASSLREFSGLSNSPLHF.